Listed below are T cell receptor beta chains from one sample, sequenced in a study of T cells after yellow fever vaccination. TCRdb itself ran the 5' RACE reads through MiXCR, one entry per CDR3 protein. Counted here are hundreds of thousands of distinct CDR3 sequences, 18% occurring once; the ten biggest clones make up over 15%. Sequences were derived from PBMCs, sampled before the yellow fever booster vaccination. These receptors all come from a man aged 18 to 35 who received the YFV17D yellow fever vaccine. CDR3s include the opening cysteine and the closing phenylalanine or tryptophan. The order of the fields is J gene, V gene, clone size, D gene, CDR3 protein, CDR3 DNA. A D gene is named only where the DNA matches it firmly. Some rows have no size entry. The others give once, few or many, or a class for an expanded clone.

TRBJ2-3 | TRBV7-9 | NA | NA | CASSRTWADTQYF | TGTGCCAGCAGTCGCACTTGGGCAGATACGCAGTATTTT
TRBJ2-3 | TRBV5-4 | NA | TRBD1 | CASSSGQGIDTQYF | TGTGCCAGCAGCTCCGGACAGGGAATAGATACGCAGTATTTT
TRBJ2-2 | TRBV12-3/TRBV12-4 | NA | TRBD1 | CASSDRGHGELFF | TGTGCCAGCAGCGACAGGGGACACGGGGAGCTGTTTTTT
TRBJ2-3 | TRBV6-2/TRBV6-3 | NA | TRBD1 | CASSLQDRPLTDTQYF | TGTGCCAGCAGCCTACAGGACAGGCCCCTCACAGATACGCAGTATTTT
TRBJ1-2 | TRBV30 | NA | NA | CAWSVQRNYGYTF | TGTGCCTGGAGTGTACAGCGGAACTATGGCTACACCTTC
TRBJ1-3 | TRBV7-6 | few | NA | CASSSGARRGNTIYF | TGTGCCAGCAGCTCAGGGGCCCGGAGGGGAAACACCATATATTTT
TRBJ2-7 | TRBV15 | NA | NA | CATSRVGTTYEQYF | TGTGCCACCAGCAGAGTGGGGACCACCTACGAGCAGTACTTC
TRBJ2-1 | TRBV15 | few | NA | CATSRDRRGEQFF | TGTGCCACCAGCAGAGATCGACGGGGTGAGCAGTTCTTC
TRBJ2-5 | TRBV18 | NA | NA | CASSPPQLRVGTQYF | TGTGCCAGCTCACCACCGCAACTTAGGGTTGGGACCCAGTACTTC
TRBJ2-3 | TRBV7-3 | many | TRBD1 | CASSPGQGSTDTQYF | TGTGCCAGCAGCCCCGGACAGGGGAGCACAGATACGCAGTATTTT
TRBJ1-4 | TRBV6-6 | few | NA | CASRGDEKLFF | TGTGCCAGCAGGGGGGATGAAAAACTGTTTTTT
TRBJ2-1 | TRBV12-3/TRBV12-4 | few | TRBD2 | CASWGGDYNEQFF | TGTGCCAGCTGGGGGGGGGATTACAATGAGCAGTTCTTC
TRBJ1-4 | TRBV21-1 | NA | NA | CASSKAPKTGEKLFF | TGTGCCAGCAGCAAAGCCCCGAAAACGGGTGAAAAACTGTTTTTT
TRBJ1-2 | TRBV4-3 | NA | NA | CASSPKTYYGYTF | TGCGCCAGCAGCCCCAAGACCTACTATGGCTACACCTTC
TRBJ2-7 | TRBV5-1 | NA | NA | CASSLVAGASYEQYF | TGCGCCAGCAGCTTGGTCGCCGGGGCCTCCTACGAGCAGTACTTC
TRBJ1-5 | TRBV18 | NA | NA | CASSQQQYSNQPQHF | TGTGCCAGCTCACAACAGCAATATAGCAATCAGCCCCAGCATTTT
TRBJ1-2 | TRBV6-2/TRBV6-3 | few | TRBD1 | CASTTGWTGRGYTF | TGTGCCAGCACCACGGGGTGGACAGGTCGCGGCTACACCTTC
TRBJ1-6 | TRBV4-3 | NA | NA | CASSLAGVRRSPLHF | TGCGCCAGCAGCCTCGCAGGGGTTCGAAGGTCACCCCTCCACTTT
TRBJ2-1 | TRBV7-6 | many | NA | CASSLALGSGEQFF | TGTGCCAGCAGCTTAGCCCTAGGGTCGGGAGAGCAGTTCTTC
TRBJ2-6 | TRBV5-6 | few | NA | CASSHGTGANVLTF | TGTGCCAGCAGCCATGGGACTGGGGCCAACGTCCTGACTTTC
TRBJ2-6 | TRBV5-5 | few | TRBD1 | CASSLSGTGGPGANVLTF | TGTGCCAGCAGCTTGTCTGGAACAGGGGGCCCTGGGGCCAACGTCCTGACTTTC
TRBJ2-2 | TRBV6-5 | NA | NA | CASRPNYDFGELFF | TGTGCCAGCAGACCAAACTACGACTTCGGGGAGCTGTTTTTT
TRBJ2-3 | TRBV4-1 | NA | NA | CASSQTTSGTDTQYF | TGCGCCAGCAGCCAAACGACCAGCGGCACAGATACGCAGTATTTT
TRBJ1-2 | TRBV25-1 | NA | NA | CASREGGANYGYTF | TGTGCCAGTCGCGAGGGGGGCGCTAACTATGGCTACACCTTC
TRBJ2-3 | TRBV20-1 | NA | TRBD2 | CSAGTRDSTDTQYF | TGCAGTGCTGGGACTAGGGACAGCACAGATACGCAGTATTTT
TRBJ2-3 | TRBV7-2 | NA | TRBD2 | CASSRSGGPDTQYF | TGTGCCAGCAGCCGGTCGGGGGGGCCAGATACGCAGTATTTT
TRBJ2-5 | TRBV29-1 | NA | TRBD1 | CSVEDLSRAGGEETQYF | TGCAGCGTTGAAGATCTATCGCGGGCAGGGGGCGAGGAGACCCAGTACTTC
TRBJ1-5 | TRBV6-6 | NA | TRBD1 | CASSTKQGNPSNQPQHF | TGTGCCAGCAGTACAAAACAGGGGAACCCAAGCAATCAGCCCCAGCATTTT
TRBJ1-5 | TRBV19 | NA | NA | CASRHRVSNQPQHF | TGTGCCAGCAGACACAGGGTCAGCAATCAGCCCCAGCATTTT
TRBJ2-1 | TRBV6-2/TRBV6-3 | few | NA | CASSPRGAHEQFF | TGTGCCAGCAGCCCCCGAGGGGCCCATGAGCAGTTCTTC
TRBJ2-2 | TRBV7-2 | NA | NA | CASSLGFLGEYGELFF | TGTGCCAGCAGCTTAGGGTTTCTAGGCGAATACGGGGAGCTGTTTTTT
TRBJ1-1 | TRBV7-2 | few | NA | CASSLRAGQAFF | TGTGCCAGCAGCTTAAGGGCAGGGCAAGCTTTCTTT
TRBJ2-2 | TRBV7-2 | many | NA | CASSFQAGELFF | TGTGCCAGCAGCTTTCAAGCCGGGGAGCTGTTTTTT
TRBJ2-1 | TRBV27 | NA | NA | CASSLEIPSSYNEQFF | TGTGCCAGCAGTTTAGAGATACCCAGCTCCTACAATGAGCAGTTCTTC
TRBJ2-1 | TRBV7-9 | NA | NA | CASSPEIGEESYNEQFF | TGTGCCAGCAGCCCCGAGATCGGGGAGGAATCCTACAATGAGCAGTTCTTC